The T cell receptor (beta chain) described here comes from a study of beta chain features in type 1 diabetes. Whole-study context: The number of sorted cells examined across all samples was roughly 100,000,000. Whole-study findings and limits: Researchers report that Type 1 diabetes patients had moderately but significantly shorter TCRB CDR3s across all four CD4+ subsets.

This clone has just one count. The antigen remains undetermined. Trimming left V 3 bases short and J 3 bases short, with 8 bases between. This CDR3 contains 13 residues. Looked up from germline, CDR1 is KGHSH and CDR2 is LQKENI. Sequenced material consisted of expressed TCRB transcripts (all of the isolated RNA was reverse transcribed). Profiling relied on immunoSEQ multiplex PCR, and the TCRdb table lists in-frame clones only, not all of them. The data show over 150,000 clones, 7.5% to 8.5% seen once. This TCR came from a young man with type 1 diabetes. The chain recombines TRBV18 with TRBJ1-2; TRBD1 is a possible D gene (6 bases). The sample was central memory CD4+ T cells from blood. The CDR3 DNA is TGTGCCAGCTCACCGACAGGAGACTATGGCTACACCTTC. Amino acids: CASSPTGDYGYTF.